This T cell receptor (beta chain) was sequenced for a study of OX40 agonist ivuxolimab in advanced cancers. Study-level background: Patients were treated with intravenous ivuxolimab, dosed at 0.01 to 10 mg/kg and infused every 2 weeks. A history of anti-PD-1, anti-PD-L1 or anti-CTLA-4 therapy was acceptable, and over 30% had some.

A word on this clone: Its specificity is unknown.

This CDR3 comprises 15 residues. With 4 bases clipped from V and 5 bases from J, the junction kept 11 bases outside the gene matches. Germline V gene sequence: CDR1 SGHRS, CDR2 YFSETQ. Study findings and constraints: The work left the antigen specificity of expanded peripheral T cells undetermined.

TCRdb's table, derived via immunoSEQ multiplex PCR, lists solely in-frame clones and lacks some. The profile shows tens of thousands of clones, around nine tenths of them singletons. The chain has TRBV5-1 and TRBJ2-5, with TRBD2 matching over 7 bases. The starting material was CD4+ or CD8+ T cells sorted from blood, obtained in a trial of the OX40 agonist ivuxolimab. The TCR comes from an adult with an advanced solid tumor such as melanoma, head and neck, liver or kidney cancer. In nucleotides, the CDR3 is TGCGCCAGCAGCCCCTCGATGGCGGGAGAGGAGACCCAGTACTTC. Amino acid sequence: CASSPSMAGEETQYF. Filled out from reference TRBV5-1 and TRBJ2-5, the complete variable domain reads KAGVTQTPRYLIKTRGQQVTLSCSPISGHRSVSWYQQTPGQGLQFLFEYFSETQRNKGNFPGRFSGRQFSNSRSEMNVSTLELGDSALYLCASSPSMAGEETQYFGPGTRLLVL.